One sample yielded the 15 T cell receptor beta chains listed below, sequenced in a study of T-cell memory formation after mild COVID-19. TCRdb called the 5' RACE reads again in MiXCR, with one record for every CDR3 protein. The repertoire holds approximately 480,000 distinct CDR3 sequences, with 15% to 20% as singletons. Sequencing used PBMCs or a T cell subset sorted from them (not recorded which). These receptors were taken from an adult woman who had mild COVID-19 (a few samples of this study predate the infection). Cell type and time point are not known.

This chain uses TRBV12-3 or TRBV12-4 with TRBJ2-4; D uncertain. The CDR3 runs 15 residues. V lost 4 bases, J lost 0 bases, and 10 bases lay in between. DNA of the CDR3: TGTGCCAGCAGTTCGGTACAGATAGCCAAAAACATTCAGTACTTC. Translating gives CASSSVQIAKNIQYF.

This clonotype has a handful of counts. This chain connects TRBV6-5 to TRBJ1-1, with 7 bases identical to TRBD1. Germline assignment: CDR1 MNHEY and CDR2 SVGAGI. Losses at the gene ends were 0 bases for V and 3 bases for J; bases not matched to a gene: 4. The CDR3 consists of 15 residues. The CDR3 nucleotides read TGTGCCAGCAGTTACTCAGGGGGCCTGCACACTGAAGCTTTCTTT. It translates to CASSYSGGLHTEAFF.

This clonotype was counted a few times. This chain connects TRBV6-4 to TRBJ2-1, with 10 bases fitting TRBD1. The V gene end was trimmed by 6 bases and the J gene end by 7 bases; junction bases not matched to a gene: 9. CDR3 length equals 15 residues. Germline V CDR1 and CDR2: MRHNA, SNTAGT. Written as DNA, the CDR3 is TGTGCCAGCAGACCCGACAGGGGGCCTACAAATGAGCAGTTCTTC. This gives the protein CASRPDRGPTNEQFF.

This clonotype has more than one count but fewer than ten. This rearrangement joins TRBV29-1 to TRBJ2-7; 8 positions match TRBD2. Trimming removed 2 bases from V and 3 bases from J; junction bases left unmatched: 12. The germline V gene encodes CDR1 SQVTM and CDR2 ANQGSEA. This CDR3 is 16 amino acids long. This chain's CDR3 is CSVERAESGSGYEQYF. Written as DNA, the CDR3 is TGCAGCGTTGAAAGAGCTGAGAGCGGGAGTGGCTACGAGCAGTACTTC.

The rearrangement uses TRBV6-5 and TRBJ2-7; 8 nucleotides agree with TRBD1. Germline loops: CDR1 MNHEY, CDR2 SVGAGI. The J segment lost 3 bases and the V segment lost 10 bases, leaving 8 bases of the junction unmatched. CDR3 size: 13 residues. In DNA, the CDR3 is TGTGCCACCTGGGACAGGTCATTCTACGAGCAGTACTTC. It specifies CATWDRSFYEQYF.

This clonotype was seen a few times. The rearrangement joins TRBV30 to TRBJ1-2, with a possible D match to TRBD1 (6 bases). This CDR3 contains 17 residues. Germline V gene data show CDR1 as GTSNPN and CDR2 as SVGIG (reference sequence). Trimming removed 5 bases at V and 4 bases at J, with 26 bases between. The CDR3 sequence: CAWGRKGGGGLGYGYTF. The CDR3 coding sequence is TGTGCCTGGGGGCGTAAAGGAGGGGGAGGTCTAGGCTATGGCTACACCTTC.

The V and J genes are TRBV4-1 and TRBJ2-3, with a possible D match to TRBD1 (6 bases). The CDR3 is 16 amino acids. CDR1 and CDR2 from the germline V gene are MGHRA and YSYEKL. Trimming cost V 2 bases and J 3 bases, with 15 bases left between them. CDR3 residues: CASSQFEDSSTDTQYF. The CDR3 bases are TGCGCCAGCAGCCAATTTGAGGACAGCTCAACAGATACGCAGTATTTT.

This clonotype was observed a single time. The J gene is TRBJ2-1, the V gene TRBV15, with TRBD2 matching over 10 bases. V shed 1 base, J shed 0 bases, and the junction held 9 bases outside the gene matches. This CDR3 spans 19 amino acids. The germline V gene encodes CDR1 LNHNV and CDR2 YYDKDF (reference sequence). CDR3 nucleotides: TGTGCCACCAGCAGAGGGCTAGCGGGAGAAAGTGTCTCCTACAATGAGCAGTTCTTC. Amino acids: CATSRGLAGESVSYNEQFF.

The chain links TRBV20-1 to TRBJ2-1; 13 bases map to TRBD2. V lost 0 bases to trimming and J lost 5 bases; unmatched junction nucleotides: 19. The CDR3 runs to 21 residues. Germline V gene data show CDR1 as DFQATT and CDR2 as SNEGSKA (reference sequence). CDR3 in amino acids: CSARDGGGTSGTRTGDNEQFF. The DNA for the CDR3 is TGCAGTGCTAGAGACGGGGGAGGGACTAGCGGGACCAGAACCGGAGACAATGAGCAGTTCTTC.

This chain joins TRBV12-3 or TRBV12-4 and TRBJ2-6; D ambiguous. The CDR3 is 15 amino acids. Between the trimmed V and J ends, which lost 2 bases and 0 bases, there was a span of 5 bases. CDR3 sequence: CASSLQPSGANVLTF. CDR3 nucleotides: TGTGCCAGCAGTTTACAACCCTCTGGGGCCAACGTCCTGACTTTC.

This clonotype has a count of ten or more. This chain uses TRBV7-2 with TRBJ2-3; D unclear. The germline V gene encodes CDR1 SGHTA and CDR2 FQGNSA. The CDR3 consists of 12 residues. V was cut by 5 bases and J by 2 bases, with 5 bases left in between. The CDR3 DNA sequence: TGTGCCAGCAGCGGTGACACAGATACGCAGTATTTT. It yields the protein CASSGDTDTQYF. Full variable domain (missing parts from reference TRBV7-2 and TRBJ2-3): GAGVSQSPSNKVTEKGKDVELRCDPISGHTALYWYRQSLGQGLEFLIYFQGNSAPDKSGLPSDRFSAERTGGSVSTLTIQRTQQEDSAVYLCASSGDTDTQYFGPGTRLTVL.

This chain uses TRBV9 with TRBJ1-1, with D possibly matching TRBD1 (6 bases). Germline V gene data show CDR1 as SGDLS and CDR2 as YYNGEE. V was trimmed by 0 bases and J by 4 bases, leaving 13 bases between them. The CDR3 totals 15 residues. The CDR3 reads CASSVAGVGSTEAFF. The CDR3, as DNA: TGTGCCAGCAGCGTAGCAGGGGTGGGTAGCACTGAAGCTTTCTTT.

The chain carries TRBV7-8 and TRBJ2-1, with TRBD1 matching over 10 bases. The V gene end was trimmed by 5 bases and the J gene end by 3 bases; junction bases not matched to a gene: 7. The germline V gene has CDR1 SGHVS and CDR2 FQNEAQ. The CDR3 runs to 16 residues. The CDR3 coding sequence is TGTGCCAGCAGCCCTCCGGGACAGGGGATCTACAATGAGCAGTTCTTC. It yields the protein CASSPPGQGIYNEQFF.

This clonotype was observed a handful of times. The rearrangement links TRBV12-3 or TRBV12-4 to TRBJ1-3; D is perhaps TRBD1 (6 bases). V was trimmed by 6 bases and J by 0 bases, leaving 18 bases between them. This CDR3 comprises 17 residues. DNA of the CDR3: TGTGCCAGCAGCCCTCCTTTGACAGGATACTCTGGAAACACCATATATTTT. This sequence encodes CASSPPLTGYSGNTIYF.

The rearrangement uses TRBV12-3 or TRBV12-4 and TRBJ2-3; TRBD2 agrees at 12 bases. The CDR3 covers 18 residues. The J segment lost 0 bases and the V segment lost 3 bases, leaving 7 bases of the junction unmatched. In nucleotides, the CDR3 is TGTGCCAGCAGTTTCACCTCACTAGCGGGGGGTAGCACAGATACGCAGTATTTT. It yields the protein CASSFTSLAGGSTDTQYF.